These T cell receptor beta chains were read from a single sample in a study of graft-versus-host responses after intestinal transplantation. Data came from immunoSEQ multiplex PCR; TCRdb stores just in-frame clones and leaves some out. There are 41,000 or so clones in the sample; about 95% occur only once, and approximately 0.54% lies in the top ten. No cognate antigen is known for these TCRs. Sequencing used unstimulated CD8+ T cells sorted from spleen or lymph node cells, obtained before transplant. Receptors were obtained from a human donor who was the organ donor for an intestinal transplant. Both conserved end residues are part of each CDR3. The D gene is left open where the match is weak. Size tells how often a clone was seen (once, few, many) or the class of an expanded clone, and some rows leave it out.

clone size,D gene,V gene,CDR3 length,J gene,CDR3 DNA,CDR3 protein
NA,TRBD2,TRBV7-9,13,TRBJ2-5,TGTGCCAGCAGCATGGGACTAGCGGAGACCCAGTACTTC,CASSMGLAETQYF
NA,NA,TRBV7-9,16,TRBJ1-2,TGTGCCAGCAGCTTAGGAGGCCCTTCCGTTAACTATGGCTACACCTTC,CASSLGGPSVNYGYTF
NA,NA,TRBV5-6,16,TRBJ1-4,TGTGCCAGCAGCCTTTGGACGGTGGGGACTAATGAAAAACTGTTTTTT,CASSLWTVGTNEKLFF
NA,TRBD1,TRBV27,12,TRBJ1-1,TGTGCCAGCAGGACAGGGGCCACTGAAGCTTTCTTT,CASRTGATEAFF
NA,TRBD2,TRBV5-1,15,TRBJ2-1,TGCGCCAGCAGCCAGGCGGGGGGGTTATACAATGAGCAGTTCTTC,CASSQAGGLYNEQFF
NA,NA,TRBV4-1,13,TRBJ2-7,TGCGCCAGCAGCCAAGATCGCAGGTACGAGCAGTACTTC,CASSQDRRYEQYF
NA,NA,TRBV4-3,17,TRBJ1-3,TGCGCCAGCAGCCAAACCCCTGCGGGAAGCTCTGGAAACACCATATATTTT,CASSQTPAGSSGNTIYF
NA,TRBD1,TRBV29-1,13,TRBJ1-5,TGCAGCGTAGGACAGGGGCTCGATCAGCCCCAGCATTTT,CSVGQGLDQPQHF
NA,TRBD1,TRBV14,16,TRBJ1-4,TGTGCCAGCAGCCGCCCGGGACAGGTCGGAAATGAAAAACTGTTTTTT,CASSRPGQVGNEKLFF
NA,NA,TRBV9,15,TRBJ2-7,TGTGCCAGCAGCCCCCACAGGGAAGTAAACTACGAGCAGTACTTC,CASSPHREVNYEQYF
NA,TRBD2,TRBV19,17,TRBJ2-1,TGTGCCAGTAGTATAGTAGCTGGGACTAGCATCTACAATGAGCAGTTCTTC,CASSIVAGTSIYNEQFF
NA,TRBD1,TRBV11-3,16,TRBJ2-5,TGTGCCAGCAGCTTAGCCATCCGACAGGGTAATGAGACCCAGTACTTC,CASSLAIRQGNETQYF
NA,TRBD2,TRBV4-2,15,TRBJ2-7,TGTGCCAGCAGCCAAGAAGGCGGGGGGGCTGCCGAGCAGTACTTC,CASSQEGGGAAEQYF
NA,TRBD2,TRBV2,17,TRBJ2-5,TGTGCCAGCAGTGTCGGGGGGGGTGTCTTAACGGGAGAGACCCAGTACTTC,CASSVGGGVLTGETQYF
NA,NA,TRBV4-3,16,TRBJ1-1,TGCGCCAGCAGCCAAGACACTGCCTGGGGGGACACTGAAGCTTTCTTT,CASSQDTAWGDTEAFF
NA,NA,TRBV5-1,14,TRBJ2-2,TGCGCCAGCAGCTTGGTCGGGCGGAGCGGGGAGCTGTTTTTT,CASSLVGRSGELFF
NA,NA,TRBV9,13,TRBJ1-1,TGTGCCAGCAGCGAGGGGGGGAGCACTGAAGCTTTCTTT,CASSEGGSTEAFF
NA,TRBD1,TRBV30,15,TRBJ1-6,TGTGCCTGGAGTGAAACTGACAGGGTTAATTCACCCCTCCACTTT,CAWSETDRVNSPLHF
NA,NA,TRBV7-2,17,TRBJ2-5,TGTGCCAGCAGCTTAAAAGATGGGGACGTTCGGCAAGAGACCCAGTACTTC,CASSLKDGDVRQETQYF
NA,TRBD1,TRBV2,16,TRBJ1-1,TGTGCCAGCAGTGCTCCCGGGACAGGGGGCCGGGCTGAAGCTTTCTTT,CASSAPGTGGRAEAFF
NA,TRBD1,TRBV29-1,13,TRBJ1-2,TGCAGCGTTGACCGCGGGACAGGGTATGGCTACACCTTC,CSVDRGTGYGYTF
once,NA,TRBV11-3,16,TRBJ2-7,TGTGCCAGCAGCTTGACCTCGGGCAGGGCCGGAGGCGAGCAGTACTTC,CASSLTSGRAGGEQYF
NA,NA,TRBV5-1,15,TRBJ2-7,TGCGCCAGCAGCTTGATCTGGGCCCCGGCCTACGAGCAGTACTTC,CASSLIWAPAYEQYF
NA,NA,TRBV4-1,17,TRBJ1-3,TGCGCCAGCAGCATCCGACAGGAAAAACCCTCTGGAAACACCATATATTTT,CASSIRQEKPSGNTIYF
NA,NA,TRBV23-1,15,TRBJ2-5,TGCGCCAGCAGTCAATGCATAACTCAGGGGGAGACCCAGTACTTC,CASSQCITQGETQYF
NA,NA,TRBV4-3,13,TRBJ2-7,TGCGCCAGCAGCCAAGGAACAGGATACGAGCAGTACTTC,CASSQGTGYEQYF
NA,NA,TRBV4-3,14,TRBJ1-6,TGCGCCAGCAGCCAAGGGCCGACAGGTTCACCCCTCCACTTT,CASSQGPTGSPLHF
NA,TRBD1,TRBV5-4,14,TRBJ1-6,TGTGCCAGCAGCTCCGGGACAGGGAGCTCACCCCTCCACTTT,CASSSGTGSSPLHF
once,TRBD1,TRBV13,14,TRBJ2-7,TGTGCCAGCAGCGACGGGACAGTTACCCACGAGCAGTACTTC,CASSDGTVTHEQYF
once,NA,TRBV4-2,18,TRBJ1-6,TGTGCCAGCAGCCCCCTCCCTTCGGACTATGGGTATAATTCACCCCTCCACTTT,CASSPLPSDYGYNSPLHF
NA,NA,TRBV11-3,13,TRBJ1-1,TGTGCCAGCAGCTTGGTTGCTGACGCTGAAGCTTTCTTT,CASSLVADAEAFF
NA,NA,TRBV6-1,13,TRBJ2-7,TGTGCCAGCGTAGGACCGTACTCCTACGAGCAGTACTTC,CASVGPYSYEQYF
NA,TRBD1,TRBV7-9,13,TRBJ1-2,TGTGCCAGCAGCTTGGACAGGGGCGATGGCTACACCTTC,CASSLDRGDGYTF
NA,NA,TRBV5-4,13,TRBJ2-3,TGTGCCAGCAGCTTGGACCTCGCAGATACGCAGTATTTT,CASSLDLADTQYF